These T cell receptor beta chains were read from a single sample in a study of CD8+ T cells in alopecia areata. TCRdb's table, derived via immunoSEQ multiplex PCR, lists solely in-frame clones and lacks some. Of approximately 220,000 clones in the sample, under 40% were seen once. The sample in question was CD4+ T cells sorted from blood, obtained at roughly week 30, from a patient treated with tofacitinib. The receptors stem from a human donor with alopecia areata. Each CDR3 is given with its conserved first and last residue. The order of the fields is CDR3 DNA, CDR3 protein, V gene, clone size, D gene, J gene. A D gene is named only where the DNA matches it firmly. The size entry is marked missing in some rows and otherwise reads once, few, many or a size class.

cdr3_nt: TGTGCCAGCAGCCCCTACGGGACAGCCTCTGGAAACACCATATATTTT; cdr3_aa: CASSPYGTASGNTIYF; v_call: TRBV7-9; clone_size: -; d_call: TRBD1; j_call: TRBJ1-3
cdr3_nt: TGTGCCAGCTCACCATTAGAGACCCAGTACTTC; cdr3_aa: CASSPLETQYF; v_call: TRBV18; clone_size: few; d_call: -; j_call: TRBJ2-5
cdr3_nt: TGTGCCAGCAGCTTGGCGGCGGACCGGCAATTCTATGGCTACACCTTC; cdr3_aa: CASSLAADRQFYGYTF; v_call: TRBV5-8; clone_size: -; d_call: -; j_call: TRBJ1-2
cdr3_nt: TGTGCCAGCAGCTCCCCCAGGTGGGGTGAGCAGTTCTTC; cdr3_aa: CASSSPRWGEQFF; v_call: TRBV7-2; clone_size: -; d_call: -; j_call: TRBJ2-1
cdr3_nt: TGCGCCAGCAGCCCGGGGGCCACCCGGGGCGAGCAGTACTTC; cdr3_aa: CASSPGATRGEQYF; v_call: TRBV5-1; clone_size: -; d_call: -; j_call: TRBJ2-7
cdr3_nt: TGTGCCAGTAGCCGGGACACAAACTATGGCTACACCTTC; cdr3_aa: CASSRDTNYGYTF; v_call: TRBV19; clone_size: -; d_call: -; j_call: TRBJ1-2
cdr3_nt: TGTGCCATCAGTGGGCAGGGGGACGAGCAGTACTTC; cdr3_aa: CAISGQGDEQYF; v_call: TRBV10-3; clone_size: few; d_call: TRBD1; j_call: TRBJ2-7
cdr3_nt: TGCAGCGCCCTAGAAAGGGGCAATCAGCCCCAGCATTTT; cdr3_aa: CSALERGNQPQHF; v_call: TRBV29-1; clone_size: few; d_call: -; j_call: TRBJ1-5
cdr3_nt: TGTGCCAGCAGTCTCGGACAGAACACTGAAGCTTTCTTT; cdr3_aa: CASSLGQNTEAFF; v_call: TRBV7-2; clone_size: few; d_call: -; j_call: TRBJ1-1
cdr3_nt: TGTGCCAGCGACCCGGGGAACCAGCCCCAGCATTTT; cdr3_aa: CASDPGNQPQHF; v_call: TRBV2; clone_size: few; d_call: -; j_call: TRBJ1-5
cdr3_nt: TGCGCCAGCAGAGGGGTGGCGGGCCCAACCATTCAGTACTTC; cdr3_aa: CASRGVAGPTIQYF; v_call: TRBV4-1; clone_size: -; d_call: -; j_call: TRBJ2-4
cdr3_nt: TGTGCCTGGAGTGTTTGGCTAAGGAACACTGAAGCTTTCTTT; cdr3_aa: CAWSVWLRNTEAFF; v_call: TRBV30; clone_size: few; d_call: -; j_call: TRBJ1-1
cdr3_nt: TGTGCCAGTAAAAACATGGGACATCCAAATTCACCCCTCCACTTT; cdr3_aa: CASKNMGHPNSPLHF; v_call: TRBV19; clone_size: -; d_call: -; j_call: TRBJ1-6
cdr3_nt: TGTGCCACCCAAAAGGGCACAGGAGGCTCCTACAATGAGCAGTTCTTC; cdr3_aa: CATQKGTGGSYNEQFF; v_call: TRBV27; clone_size: -; d_call: -; j_call: TRBJ2-1
cdr3_nt: TGTGCCAGCAGCTCCACCGGGAGATATGGCTACACCTTC; cdr3_aa: CASSSTGRYGYTF; v_call: TRBV9; clone_size: -; d_call: -; j_call: TRBJ1-2
cdr3_nt: TGTGCCAGCAGCCAAGAGGCGGGAAAGGCCACCTTC; cdr3_aa: CASSQEAGKATF; v_call: TRBV14; clone_size: -; d_call: -; j_call: TRBJ1-2
cdr3_nt: TGTGCCAGCAGTTACCCGAATATCACCGAGCAGTACTTC; cdr3_aa: CASSYPNITEQYF; v_call: TRBV6-5; clone_size: few; d_call: -; j_call: TRBJ2-7
cdr3_nt: TGTGCCACCAGCAGAGATTCGGGCATCGGCTCTGGAAACACCATATATTTT; cdr3_aa: CATSRDSGIGSGNTIYF; v_call: TRBV15; clone_size: few; d_call: -; j_call: TRBJ1-3
cdr3_nt: TGTGCCTCCGGGAACACTGAAGCTTTCTTT; cdr3_aa: CASGNTEAFF; v_call: TRBV30; clone_size: -; d_call: -; j_call: TRBJ1-1
cdr3_nt: TGTGCCAGCACTAAGGAGGGTTGGACTGAAGCTTTCTTT; cdr3_aa: CASTKEGWTEAFF; v_call: TRBV27; clone_size: -; d_call: -; j_call: TRBJ1-1
cdr3_nt: TGCGCCAGCAGTGAGAGCATGGGGAGCACAGATACGCAGTATTTT; cdr3_aa: CASSESMGSTDTQYF; v_call: TRBV10-1; clone_size: -; d_call: -; j_call: TRBJ2-3
cdr3_nt: TGTGCCAGCATCCTCCGGGACAGGGGGCGCGACGGGCAGTATTTT; cdr3_aa: CASILRDRGRDGQYF; v_call: TRBV6-4; clone_size: -; d_call: TRBD1; j_call: TRBJ2-3
cdr3_nt: TGCAGCGCCCAGACAGGAACGAACACTGAAGCTTTCTTT; cdr3_aa: CSAQTGTNTEAFF; v_call: TRBV29-1; clone_size: -; d_call: -; j_call: TRBJ1-1
cdr3_nt: TGTGCCAGCAGGCGAAGCACAGATACGCAGTATTTT; cdr3_aa: CASRRSTDTQYF; v_call: TRBV25-1; clone_size: -; d_call: -; j_call: TRBJ2-3
cdr3_nt: TGCGCCAGCAGTGAGCCCGGGACAGGGAACACCGGGGAGCTGTTTTTT; cdr3_aa: CASSEPGTGNTGELFF; v_call: TRBV10-1; clone_size: -; d_call: TRBD1; j_call: TRBJ2-2
cdr3_nt: TGTGCCAGCAGTGAATCAGGGATTGCGCGAGACGAGCAGTACTTC; cdr3_aa: CASSESGIARDEQYF; v_call: TRBV2; clone_size: -; d_call: -; j_call: TRBJ2-7
cdr3_nt: TGTGCCAGCAGCTACTACTCTGGGGCCAACGTCCTGACTTTC; cdr3_aa: CASSYYSGANVLTF; v_call: TRBV2; clone_size: -; d_call: -; j_call: TRBJ2-6
cdr3_nt: TGTGCCAGCAGCAGGGACAGGGGGAACACTGAAGCTTTCTTT; cdr3_aa: CASSRDRGNTEAFF; v_call: TRBV11-2; clone_size: -; d_call: TRBD1; j_call: TRBJ1-1
cdr3_nt: TGTGCCAGCAGTGACCTCAGGGATCGAGACGAGCAGTACTTC; cdr3_aa: CASSDLRDRDEQYF; v_call: TRBV25-1; clone_size: -; d_call: -; j_call: TRBJ2-7
cdr3_nt: TGTGCCAGCAGTTTTATAGCGCATCCCGGTGGGGCAAATGAGCAGTTCTTC; cdr3_aa: CASSFIAHPGGANEQFF; v_call: TRBV27; clone_size: once; d_call: -; j_call: TRBJ2-1
cdr3_nt: TGTGCCAGCAGTCGACAGGGGAATGAGCAGTTCTTC; cdr3_aa: CASSRQGNEQFF; v_call: TRBV2; clone_size: -; d_call: TRBD1; j_call: TRBJ2-1
cdr3_nt: TGTGCCATCAGCGACCCCACAGGGCCCTATGGCTACACCTTC; cdr3_aa: CAISDPTGPYGYTF; v_call: TRBV10-3; clone_size: -; d_call: -; j_call: TRBJ1-2
cdr3_nt: TGCGCCAGCAGCTTGAGGGGCAGCTCCTACAATGAGCAGTTCTTC; cdr3_aa: CASSLRGSSYNEQFF; v_call: TRBV5-1; clone_size: -; d_call: -; j_call: TRBJ2-1
cdr3_nt: TGTGCCAGCAGCTCTGGGAGGAACACCGGGGAGCTGTTTTTT; cdr3_aa: CASSSGRNTGELFF; v_call: TRBV7-3; clone_size: -; d_call: -; j_call: TRBJ2-2
cdr3_nt: TGTGCCAGCAGCGTAGATCAGGAGGGGCCCTACTCTGGAAACACCATATATTTT; cdr3_aa: CASSVDQEGPYSGNTIYF; v_call: TRBV9; clone_size: few; d_call: -; j_call: TRBJ1-3
cdr3_nt: TGTGCCACCAGCAGAGCCGTTCCGGGACAGCCTCACTACTATGGCTACACCTTC; cdr3_aa: CATSRAVPGQPHYYGYTF; v_call: TRBV15; clone_size: once; d_call: TRBD1; j_call: TRBJ1-2
cdr3_nt: TGTGCCAGCAGTGAGATTAGGGCGGCGGGAGGGCCCGGGAATGAGCAGTTCTTC; cdr3_aa: CASSEIRAAGGPGNEQFF; v_call: TRBV25-1; clone_size: -; d_call: TRBD2; j_call: TRBJ2-1
cdr3_nt: TGTGCCAGCAGCTTAGATCCGGGGAACTCTGAAGCTTTCTTT; cdr3_aa: CASSLDPGNSEAFF; v_call: TRBV7-9; clone_size: -; d_call: -; j_call: TRBJ1-1
cdr3_nt: TGTGCCAGCAGCCGGGGCCTTGGGGGCACTGAAGCTTTCTTT; cdr3_aa: CASSRGLGGTEAFF; v_call: TRBV7-2; clone_size: -; d_call: -; j_call: TRBJ1-1
cdr3_nt: TGCGCCAGCAGCTTGGGGCAGGAGGTTGAAGAAAAACTGTTTTTT; cdr3_aa: CASSLGQEVEEKLFF; v_call: TRBV5-1; clone_size: -; d_call: -; j_call: TRBJ1-4
cdr3_nt: TGTGCCAGCAGCCCAGGACAGCTCTATGGCTACACCTTC; cdr3_aa: CASSPGQLYGYTF; v_call: TRBV6-5; clone_size: -; d_call: -; j_call: TRBJ1-2
cdr3_nt: TGTGCCTGGAGTCGTGGACCGGCGGGGGCTGGCTACACCTTC; cdr3_aa: CAWSRGPAGAGYTF; v_call: TRBV30; clone_size: -; d_call: -; j_call: TRBJ1-2
cdr3_nt: TGTGCCATCAGTGCCGGGACGTTTACCTACGAGCAGTACTTC; cdr3_aa: CAISAGTFTYEQYF; v_call: TRBV10-3; clone_size: few; d_call: -; j_call: TRBJ2-7
cdr3_nt: TGCGCCAGCAGCCAAGATCGGGGGACTACCTACAATGAGCAGTTCTTC; cdr3_aa: CASSQDRGTTYNEQFF; v_call: TRBV4-1; clone_size: few; d_call: TRBD2; j_call: TRBJ2-1
cdr3_nt: TGTGCCAGCAGCCCACAGGGTCCACGGGAGCCCCAGCATTTT; cdr3_aa: CASSPQGPREPQHF; v_call: TRBV7-9; clone_size: few; d_call: -; j_call: TRBJ1-5
cdr3_nt: TGTGCCAGCAGCAGCCGGGACCGGGCGTTCGCTGAAGCTTTCTTT; cdr3_aa: CASSSRDRAFAEAFF; v_call: TRBV5-5; clone_size: -; d_call: -; j_call: TRBJ1-1
cdr3_nt: TGTGCCAGCATGGGACGGGGTCAGCCCCAGCATTTT; cdr3_aa: CASMGRGQPQHF; v_call: TRBV6-6; clone_size: -; d_call: -; j_call: TRBJ1-5
cdr3_nt: TGCGCCAGCAGCTTAAGGGCGGACCGCACGAACTATGGCTACACCTTC; cdr3_aa: CASSLRADRTNYGYTF; v_call: TRBV5-1; clone_size: -; d_call: -; j_call: TRBJ1-2
cdr3_nt: TGTGCCAGCAGCTTAGCGGTGACACCCTATGGCTACACCTTC; cdr3_aa: CASSLAVTPYGYTF; v_call: TRBV7-8; clone_size: -; d_call: -; j_call: TRBJ1-2
cdr3_nt: TGTGCCAGCACAAAGAACACCGGGGCAGATACGCAGTATTTT; cdr3_aa: CASTKNTGADTQYF; v_call: TRBV18; clone_size: -; d_call: -; j_call: TRBJ2-3
cdr3_nt: TGTGCCAGCAGCGTCGGTTCCCGTCCTAGCGGGGAAGAGACCCAGTACTTC; cdr3_aa: CASSVGSRPSGEETQYF; v_call: TRBV9; clone_size: -; d_call: TRBD2; j_call: TRBJ2-5
cdr3_nt: TGCGCCAGCAGCCAAGCAAATAGCTGGTCCTACGAGCAGTACTTC; cdr3_aa: CASSQANSWSYEQYF; v_call: TRBV4-1; clone_size: once; d_call: -; j_call: TRBJ2-7
cdr3_nt: TGTGCCAGCAGCCGGCCCGGGACTAGCGGGAAGAATGAGCAGTTCTTC; cdr3_aa: CASSRPGTSGKNEQFF; v_call: TRBV7-2; clone_size: few; d_call: TRBD2; j_call: TRBJ2-1
cdr3_nt: TGTGCCAGCAGTTACGGGCGGGTACAGGGTGGGTCGCAGTATTTT; cdr3_aa: CASSYGRVQGGSQYF; v_call: TRBV6-6; clone_size: -; d_call: -; j_call: TRBJ2-3
cdr3_nt: TGTGCCAGCAGCCCTTCTGGGGCCAACGTCCTGACTTTC; cdr3_aa: CASSPSGANVLTF; v_call: TRBV25-1; clone_size: -; d_call: -; j_call: TRBJ2-6
cdr3_nt: TGTGCCAGCAGCCCCCAAACAGGGAACACTGAAGCTTTCTTT; cdr3_aa: CASSPQTGNTEAFF; v_call: TRBV7-9; clone_size: -; d_call: -; j_call: TRBJ1-1
cdr3_nt: TGTGCCAGCAGCGGCGGGTTGGGGTTTCAGTACGAGCAGTACTTC; cdr3_aa: CASSGGLGFQYEQYF; v_call: TRBV2; clone_size: -; d_call: -; j_call: TRBJ2-7
cdr3_nt: TGTGCCTGGAGCCCCCACGATTGGTTGGAAGGACTGTTTTTT; cdr3_aa: CAWSPHDWLEGLFF; v_call: TRBV30; clone_size: few; d_call: -; j_call: TRBJ1-4
cdr3_nt: TGTGCCAGTGCCGTGGGGACCGCACAAGAGACCCAGTACTTC; cdr3_aa: CASAVGTAQETQYF; v_call: TRBV19; clone_size: many; d_call: -; j_call: TRBJ2-5
cdr3_nt: TGCGCCAGCAGCCAACCCGGGACTAGCGGAGTAGCCAAAAACATTCAGTACTTC; cdr3_aa: CASSQPGTSGVAKNIQYF; v_call: TRBV4-1; clone_size: -; d_call: TRBD2; j_call: TRBJ2-4